This is a list of T cell receptor beta chains from one sample in a study of blood T cell repertoires in COVID-19. TCRdb keeps only in-frame clones here, not all; method: immunoSEQ multiplex PCR. The sample lists about 280,000 clones, approximately 84% occurring once. The specimen sequenced was peripheral blood. The receptors shown here come from a woman in her twenties or thirties who had recovered from COVID-19. The CDR3 runs from the conserved cysteine through the conserved F or W. The D gene is left open where the match is weak. Clone size is not always given. Where it is, it says once, few, many or a class for expanded clones.

V: TRBV29-1; J: TRBJ2-2; D: TRBD2; size: NA; DNA: TGCAGCGTTCGTCTAGCGGGGGGAACCGGGGAGCTGTTTTTT; CDR3: CSVRLAGGTGELFF
V: TRBV29-1; J: TRBJ2-7; D: NA; size: NA; DNA: TGCAGCGTTGAGGGCAGGAATTCCTACGAGCAGTACTTC; CDR3: CSVEGRNSYEQYF
V: TRBV5-1; J: TRBJ2-1; D: NA; size: NA; DNA: TGCGCCAGCAGCTCTCTCTATAACAATGAGCAGTTCTTC; CDR3: CASSSLYNNEQFF
V: TRBV7-9; J: TRBJ2-1; D: TRBD2; size: NA; DNA: TGTGCCAGCAGCTTTAGCGGGAGGGTCCCCTACAATGAGCAGTTCTTC; CDR3: CASSFSGRVPYNEQFF
V: TRBV6-4; J: TRBJ2-1; D: NA; size: NA; DNA: TGTGCCAGCAGTGAAGGTCTGCGGGGTCTCTACAATGAGCAGTTCTTC; CDR3: CASSEGLRGLYNEQFF
V: TRBV5-4; J: TRBJ2-2; D: TRBD1; size: NA; DNA: TGTGCCAGCAGCCTCGGGACAGGGGATACCGGGGAGCTGTTTTTT; CDR3: CASSLGTGDTGELFF
V: TRBV11-2; J: TRBJ1-3; D: TRBD1; size: NA; DNA: TGTGCCAGCAGCTCAATAGGGGGGACAGGTGAACTCTCTGGAAACACCATATATTTT; CDR3: CASSSIGGTGELSGNTIYF
V: TRBV28; J: TRBJ2-6; D: NA; size: NA; DNA: TGTGCCAGCAGGGGGGGTAGCTCTGGGGCCAACGTCCTGACTTTC; CDR3: CASRGGSSGANVLTF
V: TRBV2; J: TRBJ1-5; D: TRBD1; size: NA; DNA: TGTGCCAGCAGTGGCGACAGGGGGGATCAGCCCCAGCATTTT; CDR3: CASSGDRGDQPQHF
V: TRBV19; J: TRBJ2-7; D: TRBD1; size: NA; DNA: TGTGCCAGTAGTATTGGTGCCAGGGGGCAGGGTGAGCAGTACTTC; CDR3: CASSIGARGQGEQYF
V: TRBV7-9; J: TRBJ1-4; D: NA; size: once; DNA: TGTGCCAGCAGCCCGACGAGGAATGAAAAACTGTTTTTT; CDR3: CASSPTRNEKLFF
V: TRBV3-1/TRBV3-2; J: TRBJ2-7; D: NA; size: NA; DNA: TGTGCCAGCAGCCAAGCGACTCCCTACGAGCAGTACTTC; CDR3: CASSQATPYEQYF
V: TRBV30; J: TRBJ1-4; D: NA; size: few; DNA: TGTGCCTGGAGTCAGGGTGGAGAAAAACTGTTTTTT; CDR3: CAWSQGGEKLFF
V: TRBV19; J: TRBJ1-1; D: TRBD1; size: NA; DNA: TGTGCCAGTAATACACCGGGACAGGGGAACACTGAAGCTTTCTTT; CDR3: CASNTPGQGNTEAFF
V: TRBV21-1; J: TRBJ2-4; D: NA; size: NA; DNA: TGTGCCAGCAGAGCCCGGGAGATGGAGGACATTCAGTACTTC; CDR3: CASRAREMEDIQYF
V: TRBV5-8; J: TRBJ1-4; D: NA; size: NA; DNA: TGTGCCAGCGGGGGGGAAAAACTGTTTTTT; CDR3: CASGGEKLFF
V: TRBV5-1; J: TRBJ2-7; D: TRBD1; size: NA; DNA: TGCGCCAGCAGCCAGGCTCCGGGACAGGGTAGCAACGAGCAGTACTTC; CDR3: CASSQAPGQGSNEQYF
V: TRBV28; J: TRBJ2-7; D: TRBD1; size: NA; DNA: TGTGCCAGCGGGACAGGGTGGGCCTACGAGCAGTACTTC; CDR3: CASGTGWAYEQYF
V: TRBV3-1/TRBV3-2; J: TRBJ2-3; D: NA; size: NA; DNA: TGTGCCAGCAGCCACTCCCGACTGGCAGCAGACACAGATACGCAGTATTTT; CDR3: CASSHSRLAADTDTQYF
V: TRBV6-4; J: TRBJ2-3; D: NA; size: NA; DNA: TGTGCCAGCAGTCTAACCTCGGGACACCGAGATACGCAGTATTTT; CDR3: CASSLTSGHRDTQYF
V: TRBV7-2; J: TRBJ1-2; D: NA; size: NA; DNA: TGTGCCAGCAGCTTAGTATCGACAGCCTATGGCTACACCTTC; CDR3: CASSLVSTAYGYTF
V: TRBV19; J: TRBJ2-7; D: NA; size: NA; DNA: TGTGCCAGTAGTACCCAGGGATTCGGCGAGCAGTACTTC; CDR3: CASSTQGFGEQYF
V: TRBV7-9; J: TRBJ2-3; D: TRBD1; size: NA; DNA: TGTGCCAGCAGACCCCGACAGGGTTCAGATACGCAGTATTTT; CDR3: CASRPRQGSDTQYF
V: TRBV3-1/TRBV3-2; J: TRBJ2-3; D: TRBD1; size: NA; DNA: TGTGCCAGCAGCCTAGGACAGGGGACAGATACGCAGTATTTT; CDR3: CASSLGQGTDTQYF
V: TRBV10-3; J: TRBJ1-2; D: NA; size: NA; DNA: TGTGCCATCAGTGGGACAGCGATTAACTATGGCTACACCTTC; CDR3: CAISGTAINYGYTF
V: TRBV2; J: TRBJ2-1; D: NA; size: NA; DNA: TGTGCCAGCAGTGAACCGTCTGCAGGCCCGTCCTACAATGAGCAGTTCTTC; CDR3: CASSEPSAGPSYNEQFF
V: TRBV7-9; J: TRBJ1-2; D: TRBD1; size: once; DNA: TGTGCCAGCAGCTTAGACCCCGAAGGGACAGGGATTTATGGCTACACCTTC; CDR3: CASSLDPEGTGIYGYTF
V: TRBV7-3; J: TRBJ2-4; D: TRBD2; size: NA; DNA: TGTGCCAGCAGCTTAGCGGGAGGGCCGAAGGACATTCAGTACTTC; CDR3: CASSLAGGPKDIQYF
V: TRBV6-5; J: TRBJ2-3; D: TRBD2; size: NA; DNA: TGTGCCAGCAGTTACTGGGCTAGCGGGGCAGATACGCAGTATTTT; CDR3: CASSYWASGADTQYF
V: TRBV11-2; J: TRBJ2-5; D: NA; size: NA; DNA: TGTGCCAGCAGCCTGGGGCTAGCGGAGACCCAGTACTTC; CDR3: CASSLGLAETQYF
V: TRBV9; J: TRBJ2-7; D: TRBD1; size: NA; DNA: TGTGCCAGCAGCCTCCGGGACAGGGGGTACGAGCAGTACTTC; CDR3: CASSLRDRGYEQYF
V: TRBV18; J: TRBJ1-1; D: NA; size: NA; DNA: TGTGCCAGCTCACCGGACGGGGGTGAAGCTTTCTTT; CDR3: CASSPDGGEAFF
V: TRBV6-5; J: TRBJ2-4; D: NA; size: NA; DNA: TGTGCCAGCACAACAGTAGCCAAAAACATTCAGTACTTC; CDR3: CASTTVAKNIQYF
V: TRBV6-5; J: TRBJ2-1; D: NA; size: NA; DNA: TGTGCCAGCAGTCCCCGACTAGACAATGAGCAGTTCTTC; CDR3: CASSPRLDNEQFF
V: TRBV4-1; J: TRBJ2-5; D: NA; size: NA; DNA: TGCGCCAGCAGCCCGGGTGGAGGTGAGACCCAGTACTTC; CDR3: CASSPGGGETQYF
V: TRBV5-1; J: TRBJ2-3; D: NA; size: NA; DNA: TGCGCCAGCAACTTACAGGCAGGAGAAGTAGATACGCAGTATTTT; CDR3: CASNLQAGEVDTQYF
V: TRBV28; J: TRBJ2-7; D: NA; size: NA; DNA: TGTGCCAGCAGTTTGTGGGGCCCCGACTACGAGCAGTACTTC; CDR3: CASSLWGPDYEQYF
V: TRBV7-9; J: TRBJ2-7; D: NA; size: few; DNA: TGTGCCAGCAGCTTAGCGGGACAACCCGAGCAGTACTTC; CDR3: CASSLAGQPEQYF
V: TRBV6-5; J: TRBJ2-2; D: TRBD1; size: NA; DNA: TGTGCCAGCAGTTCTTCCCCGGGACAGGGGCCCGGGGAGCTGTTTTTT; CDR3: CASSSSPGQGPGELFF
V: TRBV3-1/TRBV3-2; J: TRBJ2-1; D: TRBD2; size: NA; DNA: TGTGCCAGCAGCAAACTAGCGGGAATAAGCAATGAGCAGTTCTTC; CDR3: CASSKLAGISNEQFF
V: TRBV6-5; J: TRBJ2-1; D: NA; size: NA; DNA: TGTGCCAGCAGTACCCCCGGGTATGAGCAGTTCTTC; CDR3: CASSTPGYEQFF
V: TRBV11-2; J: TRBJ2-1; D: NA; size: NA; DNA: TGTGCCAGCAGCCCCCCCCCGGTCAATGAGCAGTTCTTC; CDR3: CASSPPPVNEQFF
V: TRBV5-1; J: TRBJ2-7; D: TRBD2; size: once; DNA: TGCGCCAGCAGCTTGGTAGCGGGGGGGACCTACGAGCAGTACTTC; CDR3: CASSLVAGGTYEQYF
V: TRBV6-5; J: TRBJ2-7; D: TRBD1; size: few; DNA: TGTGCCAGCAGCTTTGGACAGGTGAACTACGAGCAGTACTTC; CDR3: CASSFGQVNYEQYF
V: TRBV5-1; J: TRBJ2-2; D: TRBD1; size: NA; DNA: TGCGCCAGCAGCTTGGTACAGGGGGCTGCCGGGGAGCTGTTTTTT; CDR3: CASSLVQGAAGELFF
V: TRBV27; J: TRBJ2-1; D: TRBD1; size: NA; DNA: TGTGCCAGCAGTTCGACCACCGGACAGGGGATTAATGAGCAGTTCTTC; CDR3: CASSSTTGQGINEQFF
V: TRBV5-5; J: TRBJ2-6; D: NA; size: NA; DNA: TGTGCCAGCAGCTTGGTGGGGGCCGGGGCCAACGTCCTGACTTTC; CDR3: CASSLVGAGANVLTF
V: TRBV3-1/TRBV3-2; J: TRBJ2-1; D: NA; size: NA; DNA: TGTGCCAGCAGCGAGAGGTTGAACAATGAGCAGTTCTTC; CDR3: CASSERLNNEQFF
V: TRBV25-1; J: TRBJ2-3; D: TRBD1; size: NA; DNA: TGTGCCAGCAGTGACCGCCTACAGGGGCCAGATACGCAGTATTTT; CDR3: CASSDRLQGPDTQYF
V: TRBV7-9; J: TRBJ2-5; D: NA; size: NA; DNA: TGTGCCAGCAGCTTAGGACTACAAGAGACCCAGTACTTC; CDR3: CASSLGLQETQYF
V: TRBV12-3/TRBV12-4; J: TRBJ2-5; D: NA; size: NA; DNA: TGTGCCAGCAGTACTAGACGCGAGACCCAGTACTTC; CDR3: CASSTRRETQYF
V: TRBV19; J: TRBJ1-2; D: TRBD1; size: NA; DNA: TGTGCCAGTAGGGCGGGACAGGGCGGAGGCTACACCTTC; CDR3: CASRAGQGGGYTF
V: TRBV5-4; J: TRBJ1-6; D: NA; size: many; DNA: TGTGCCAGCAGCTTGGGGAGCGACAGGCGCGATTCACCCCTCCACTTT; CDR3: CASSLGSDRRDSPLHF
V: TRBV7-9; J: TRBJ1-2; D: NA; size: NA; DNA: TGTGCCAGCAGCTTAGACAGGGTTTCCTATGGCTACACCTTC; CDR3: CASSLDRVSYGYTF
V: TRBV6-5; J: TRBJ2-1; D: NA; size: NA; DNA: TGTGCCAGCAGTAACCGGGACACCTACAATGAGCAGTTCTTC; CDR3: CASSNRDTYNEQFF
V: TRBV27; J: TRBJ1-1; D: NA; size: NA; DNA: TGTGCCAGCGGCCCCGGGGAGGATTGGAACACTGAAGCTTTCTTT; CDR3: CASGPGEDWNTEAFF
V: TRBV10-2; J: TRBJ2-7; D: TRBD1; size: NA; DNA: TGCGCCAGCTCTGGACAGGGTCGTTACGAGCAGTACTTC; CDR3: CASSGQGRYEQYF
V: TRBV4-1; J: TRBJ2-5; D: NA; size: NA; DNA: TGCGCCAGCAGCCAAAGTGGCAGTGAAGAGACCCAGTACTTC; CDR3: CASSQSGSEETQYF